The T cell receptor beta chain under discussion was sequenced for a study of blood T cell repertoires in COVID-19. As processed by the authors: Researchers report that nucleated cell counts were estimated from reference gene primer amplification. Sequenced by immunoSEQ multiplex PCR; TCRdb stores in-frame clones only, minus some. The DNA gave D and trimming, while V, J and clone size come from that table. This table has about 57,000 clones, 79% appearing once. Germline lookup yields CDR1 SGDLS and CDR2 YYNGEE. V was clipped by 0 bases and J by 0 bases, with 7 bases between them. This CDR3 comprises 15 residues. Turning to this clone: The same CDR3 can be traced to other DNA sequences in this sample.

This receptor was identified in a man in his sixties with acute or convalescent COVID-19. Sequenced: peripheral blood. The chain recombines TRBV9 with TRBJ1-3, with a tentative D call TRBD1 (6 bases). The CDR3 DNA is TGTGCCAGCAGCGTAGTGGGGGCCTCTGGAAACACCATATATTTT. Translation gives CASSVVGASGNTIYF.